This T cell receptor beta chain came from a study of cytomegalovirus exposure and HLA in healthy donors. General study results and limits: Usually a TCR sequence was rare, but some public TCRs were found in many donors.

Both 60 Vbeta primers and 13 Jbeta primers went into the PCR. The protocol was immunoSEQ multiplex PCR, while the TCRdb copy is restricted to in-frame clones and leaves out a portion. This sample has approximately 79,000 clones, with 65% to 75% found just once. Comments on this clone: Its antigen remains unknown.

The CDR3 is 13 amino acids. Trimming removed 4 bases from V and 5 bases from J; junction bases left unmatched: 2. Germline V gene lookup returns CDR1 SGHTA and CDR2 FQGNSA. The receptor comes from a man in his forties in good health and CMV-seropositive. The chain links TRBV7-2 to TRBJ1-3; 7 nucleotides align to TRBD1. Sequenced: PBMCs. CDR3 in amino acids: CASSWDSRNTIYF. For the CDR3, the DNA is TGTGCCAGCAGCTGGGACAGCAGAAACACCATATATTTT.